This entry describes one TCR beta chain. The antigen remains unidentified. The data derive from a study of cytomegalovirus exposure and HLA in healthy donors. Findings and caveats of the study: The authors excluded some V segments, including TRBV6-2 and TRBV6-3, as indistinguishable. The investigators catalogued 150 to 200 TCR beta chains as cytomegalovirus-associated.

The PCR ran on 60 Vbeta and 13 Jbeta primers. TCRdb keeps only in-frame clones here, not all; method: immunoSEQ multiplex PCR. The data contain about 98,000 clones, 80% to 85% of them seen just once; the ten biggest clones take up less than 1.5%. V was shortened by 1 base and J by 6 bases, with 7 bases between the two germline ends. This CDR3 spans 12 amino acids. The germline CDR1 and CDR2 sequences are SGHNT and YENEEA. The receptor was derived from a man aged 40-49 years in good health and CMV-seronegative. The chain is built from TRBV11-3 and TRBJ2-7; a weak D match, TRBD2 (5 bases). Sequenced input: PBMCs. The CDR3 is CASSLVAGEQYF. In DNA, the CDR3 is TGTGCCAGCAGCTTAGTGGCGGGCGAGCAGTACTTC.